This TCR beta chain was profiled in a study of technical replicates of blood from a few donors. There are 15 residues in the CDR3. Trimming cost V 4 bases and J 7 bases; bases outside gene matches: 9. Germline assignment: CDR1 SGHRS and CDR2 YFSETQ. Clones were sequenced by immunoSEQ multiplex PCR, and TCRdb holds only the in-frame ones, with some missing. The table has about 63,000 clones, around nine tenths seen once; the top ten hold over 4%. V and J are TRBV5-1 and TRBJ2-7; 12 nucleotides line up with TRBD2. This sequence originates from a human donor in good health. Some clones in this sample may be carry-over from other donors' samples. The sequencing input was PBMCs. The CDR3 loop is CASSIGTSGLREQYF. CDR3 nucleotides: TGCGCCAGCAGCATCGGGACTAGCGGGCTTCGTGAGCAGTACTTC.